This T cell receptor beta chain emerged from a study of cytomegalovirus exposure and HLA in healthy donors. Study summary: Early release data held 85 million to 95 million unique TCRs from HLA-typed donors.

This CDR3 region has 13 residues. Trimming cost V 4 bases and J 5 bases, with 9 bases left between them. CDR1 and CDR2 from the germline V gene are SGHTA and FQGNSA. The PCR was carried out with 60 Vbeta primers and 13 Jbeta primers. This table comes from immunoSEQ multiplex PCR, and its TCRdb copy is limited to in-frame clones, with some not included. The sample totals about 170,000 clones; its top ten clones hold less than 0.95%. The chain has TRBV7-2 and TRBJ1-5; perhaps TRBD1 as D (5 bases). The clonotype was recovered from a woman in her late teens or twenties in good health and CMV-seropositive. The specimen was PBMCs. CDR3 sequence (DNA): TGTGCCAGCAGCTGGGGCCCGGATCAGCCCCAGCATTTT. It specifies CASSWGPDQPQHF. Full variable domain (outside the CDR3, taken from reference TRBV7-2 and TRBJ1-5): GAGVSQSPSNKVTEKGKDVELRCDPISGHTALYWYRQSLGQGLEFLIYFQGNSAPDKSGLPSDRFSAERTGGSVSTLTIQRTQQEDSAVYLCASSWGPDQPQHFGDGTRLSIL.